The 18 T cell receptor beta chains presented below share a single source sample, sequenced in a study of cytomegalovirus exposure and HLA in healthy donors. This PCR relied on a set of 60 Vbeta primers and 13 Jbeta primers. Sequencing was performed with immunoSEQ multiplex PCR; in TCRdb, only in-frame clones are kept and a portion is missing. Here the sample spans about 300,000 clones, more than 80% being singletons. The specimen sequenced was PBMCs. All receptors derive from a man aged 35-49 years in good health and CMV-seropositive.

The chain is built from TRBV21-1 and TRBJ2-7; the table's D call of TRBD2 was not tested on the DNA. TRBV21-1 is termed a pseudogene. The CDR3 contains 16 residues. The CDR3 loop reads CASSRWEGHPSYEQYF. For the CDR3, the DNA is TGTGCCAGCAGCAGATGGGAGGGACACCCCTCCTACGAGCAGTACTTC.

In its sample, this clone was seen a few times. The chain carries TRBV6-5 and TRBJ1-4; D is unclear. V lost 1 base and J 8 bases, leaving 8 bases between the germline ends. This CDR3 region has 13 residues. CDR1 and CDR2 from the germline V gene are MNHEY and SVGAGI. For the CDR3, the DNA is TGTGCCAGCAGTTACTTGAGAGGAGAAAAACTGTTTTTT. It specifies CASSYLRGEKLFF.

The chain employs TRBV5-4 and TRBJ2-3, with 10 bases fitting TRBD2. With V trimmed by 0 bases and J by 6 bases, 10 bases remained unmatched. CDR1 is SGHNT, CDR2 YYREEE, per germline (reference sequence). This CDR3 has 17 amino acids. CDR3 nucleotides: TGTGCCAGCAGCTTGGGGGGAGCGGGAGGGTTCAGGGATACGCAGTATTTT. This sequence encodes CASSLGGAGGFRDTQYF.

The chain carries TRBV7-9 and TRBJ2-3; 7 nucleotides match TRBD2. The V gene's germline CDR1 is SEHNR and CDR2 FQNEAQ (reference sequence). The J segment lost 4 bases and the V segment lost 5 bases, leaving 12 bases of the junction unmatched. The CDR3 loop spans 16 amino acids. This CDR3 reads CASSPGFSGLADTQYF. The CDR3 DNA is TGTGCCAGCAGCCCTGGGTTTAGCGGGCTCGCAGATACGCAGTATTTT.

For the CDR3, the DNA is TGTGCCAGCAGCTTTGACAGGGGAAAGACCCAGTACTTC. Amino acid sequence: CASSFDRGKTQYF. This sequence joins TRBV7-9 and TRBJ2-5, with TRBD1 identical over 8 bases. Germline CDR1 and CDR2: SEHNR and FQNEAQ (reference sequence). The CDR3 contains 13 residues. Losses at the gene ends were 3 bases for V and 6 bases for J; bases not matched to a gene: 3.

The chain combines TRBV7-2 with TRBJ1-4, with TRBD1 matching 7 bases. In germline, CDR1 is SGHTA, CDR2 FQGNSA. This CDR3 region has 14 residues. V lost 7 bases and J lost 3; bases outside the gene matches: 5. CDR3 residues: CASTVGTANEKLFF. The CDR3, as DNA: TGTGCCAGCACCGTAGGGACAGCTAATGAAAAACTGTTTTTT.

This clone came up a few times. The chain is built from TRBV6-5 and TRBJ2-7; 8 nucleotides line up with TRBD1. The germline gives CDR1 MNHEY, CDR2 SVGAGI. V was clipped by 5 bases and J by 3 bases; unmatched bases: 6. The CDR3 is 14 amino acids. CDR3 protein: CASSTRDRYYEQYF. CDR3 DNA sequence: TGTGCCAGCAGTACCCGGGACAGGTACTACGAGCAGTACTTC.

The V and J genes are TRBV19 and TRBJ2-7; TRBD2 aligns across 13 bases. The CDR3 loop spans 14 amino acids. J lost 7 bases, V lost 9 bases, and 9 bases had no gene match. Per germline, CDR1 LNHDA and CDR2 SQIVND (reference sequence). DNA of the CDR3: TGTGCCAGCAGCTCGACTAGCGGGAGGCTGGAGCAGTACTTC. Residues: CASSSTSGRLEQYF.

The CDR3 sequence is CSVVSSVDEQYF. The CDR3 nucleotides read TGCAGCGTTGTCTCGTCTGTCGACGAGCAGTACTTC. The chain is built from TRBV29-1 and TRBJ2-7; no clear D gene. The CDR3 consists of 12 residues. Trimming left V 4 bases short and J 5 bases short, with 12 bases between. CDR1 and CDR2 (germline): SQVTM, ANQGSEA.

The J gene is TRBJ2-1, the V gene TRBV7-2, with D perhaps TRBD2 (6 bases). Per germline, CDR1 SGHTA and CDR2 FQGNSA. The CDR3 spans 14 residues. V gave up 5 bases and J gave up 3 bases, with 11 bases separating them. This chain's CDR3 is CASSPGANYNEQFF. CDR3 coding DNA: TGTGCCAGCAGCCCGGGAGCGAACTACAATGAGCAGTTCTTC.

V gene TRBV12-5 combines with J gene TRBJ1-1; D is ambiguous. Trimming took off 0 bases at V and 4 bases at J, with 6 bases between the two ends. The CDR3 is made up of 13 amino acids. Germline V lookup: CDR1 LGHNT, CDR2 FRNRAP. The CDR3 bases are TGTGCTAGTGGTTTGGTTGAGAGCACTGAAGCTTTCTTT. This codes for CASGLVESTEAFF.

V usage is TRBV19 and J usage is TRBJ1-1; 7 bases agree with TRBD1. This CDR3 has 16 residues. Germline CDR1 LNHDA, CDR2 SQIVND (reference sequence). The ends lost 4 bases at V and 1 base at J; junction bases unmatched: 9. The CDR3 region has the DNA TGTGCCAGTAGTACGGACAGGTCGAGGGGGAACACTGAAGCTTTCTTT. Its protein product is CASSTDRSRGNTEAFF.

The chain has TRBV7-3 and TRBJ2-1; 9 bases agree with TRBD2. V shed 2 bases, J shed 2 bases, and the junction held 1 base outside the gene matches. CDR1 is SGHTA, CDR2 FQGTGA, per germline. This CDR3 has 15 amino acids. In DNA form, the CDR3 reads TGTGCCAGCAGCTTACTAGCGGGGACCTACAATGAGCAGTTCTTC. The encoded protein is CASSLLAGTYNEQFF.

This clone has only a few counts. CDR3 in DNA: TGTGCCAGCGCCGGGACAGGGGCCTACAATGAGCAGTTCTTC. This encodes CASAGTGAYNEQFF. The genes are TRBV28 and TRBJ2-1; 10 positions match TRBD1. Germline values: CDR1 MDHEN, CDR2 SYDVKM. J lost 2 bases, V lost 8 bases, and 3 bases had no gene match. The CDR3 extends over 14 amino acids.

This chain uses TRBV5-6 with TRBJ1-2; TRBD1 agrees at 10 bases. Losses at the gene ends were 0 bases for V and 7 bases for J; bases not matched to a gene: 6. CDR3 length: 15 residues. CDR1 is SGHDT, CDR2 YYEEEE, per germline. This CDR3 is CASSLVSGQGFGYTF. In DNA, the CDR3 is TGTGCCAGCAGCTTGGTTTCGGGACAGGGGTTTGGCTACACCTTC.

This clone was counted a single time. J is TRBJ1-1 and V is TRBV27, with 7 bases aligning to TRBD1. The ends lost 2 bases at V and 1 base at J; junction bases unmatched: 7. Germline CDR1 is MNHEY and CDR2 is SMNVEV (reference sequence). The CDR3 covers 16 residues. DNA of the CDR3: TGTGCCAGCAGTTTAAGGCGACAGGGAGGGAACACTGAAGCTTTCTTT. It is translated as CASSLRRQGGNTEAFF.

This chain uses TRBV4-1 with TRBJ1-2, with 7 bases lining up with TRBD1. Germline assignment: CDR1 MGHRA and CDR2 YSYEKL. Germline trimming cut 2 bases from V and 5 bases from J; bases unmatched to any gene: 8. This CDR3 region has 15 residues. CDR3 DNA sequence: TGCGCCAGCAGCCAACCTTTGACAGGGAGGTATGGCTACACCTTC. This gives the protein CASSQPLTGRYGYTF.

The chain carries TRBV21-1 and TRBJ2-3; TRBD2, the D gene given by the table, was not confirmed from the DNA. TRBV21-1 has pseudogene status. The CDR3 has 15 residues. The CDR3 DNA is TGTGCCAGCAGACCGGGACTAGCGCACACAGATACGCAGTATTTT. This encodes CASRPGLAHTDTQYF.